Below are 31 T cell receptor beta chains sequenced from a single sample in a study of human T cells and chemical hapten exposure. Time point indicated: pre-sensitization, week 0. Treatment reported: therapeutic diphenylcyclopropenone sensitization with weekly scalp DPC. MiXCR, run by TCRdb on the RACE reads, gives a single entry per CDR3 protein. The sample lists some 250,000 distinct CDR3 sequences, approximately 8% occurring once. The sample in question was whole blood, obtained in connection with sensitization to the hapten diphenylcyclopropenone (DPC). Every receptor here comes from a man younger than 35 with alopecia areata. Some clones in this sample may be carry-over from other donors' samples.

This clonotype was detected many times. CDR3 loop: CASSVGMAKSEAFF. CDR3 DNA sequence: TGTGCCAGCAGCGTTGGGATGGCGAAATCTGAAGCTTTCTTT. This chain connects TRBV9 to TRBJ1-1; D is unresolved. V was cut by 2 bases and J by 6 bases, with 14 bases left in between. Germline-derived CDR1 and CDR2 are SGDLS and YYNGEE. The CDR3 runs 14 residues.

This clonotype was counted many times. V is TRBV5-1 and J is TRBJ2-7; D unresolved. The CDR3 covers 14 residues. V lost 1 base to trimming and J lost 0 bases, with 8 bases between them. Germline V gene lookup returns CDR1 SGHRS and CDR2 YFSETQ. CDR3 DNA sequence: TGCGCCAGCAGCTTGAGTACAGTCTCCTACGAGCAGTACTTC. This translates into CASSLSTVSYEQYF. Complete variable domain (other parts from reference TRBV5-1 and TRBJ2-7): KAGVTQTPRYLIKTRGQQVTLSCSPISGHRSVSWYQQTPGQGLQFLFEYFSETQRNKGNFPGRFSGRQFSNSRSEMNVSTLELGDSALYLCASSLSTVSYEQYFGPGTRLTVT.

V usage is TRBV7-3 and J usage is TRBJ2-5, with D perhaps being TRBD1 or TRBD2 (5 bases each). Germline CDR1 is SGHTA and CDR2 is FQGTGA. V dropped 1 base and J dropped 2 bases, with 11 bases sitting between them. The CDR3 is 15 amino acids. CDR3 residues: CASSLNPGPQETQYF. The CDR3 DNA sequence: TGTGCCAGCAGCTTAAACCCGGGACCACAAGAGACCCAGTACTTC. Full variable domain (remainder filled in from reference TRBV7-3 and TRBJ2-5): GAGVSQTPSNKVTEKGKYVELRCDPISGHTALYWYRQSLGQGPEFLIYFQGTGAADDSGLPNDRFFAVRPEGSVSTLKIQRTERGDSAVYLCASSLNPGPQETQYFGPGTRLLVL.

This clonotype appeared many times. The chain carries TRBV5-1 and TRBJ1-1, with a possible D match to TRBD1 (6 bases). Germline CDR1 is SGHRS and CDR2 is YFSETQ. The CDR3 is made up of 12 amino acids. V lost 4 bases and J lost 3, with 7 bases in between. CDR3 DNA sequence: TGCGCCAGCAGCGAGGGGGACACTGAAGCTTTCTTT. It yields the protein CASSEGDTEAFF.

As for this clonotype: This may come from a read error, since a much larger clone is one base off. V usage is TRBV29-1 and J usage is TRBJ1-4, with no clear D. Germline V CDR1 and CDR2: SQVTM, ANQGSEA. This CDR3 spans 13 amino acids. CDR3 amino acids: CSVEDAAREKQFF. CDR3 DNA sequence: TGCAGCGTTGAAGATGCCGCTCGTGAAAAACAGTTTTTT. The full variable domain, with the rest looked up from reference TRBV29-1 and TRBJ1-4, is SAVISQKPSRDICQRGTSLTIQCQVDSQVTMMFWYRQQPGQSLTLIATANQGSEATYESGFVIDKFPISRPNLTFSTLTVSNMSPEDSSIYLCSVEDAAREKQFFGSGTQLSVL.

This clonotype has only a few counts. V is TRBV20-1 and J is TRBJ1-2; D is ambiguous. Germline V gene sequence: CDR1 DFQATT, CDR2 SNEGSKA (reference sequence). V shed 6 bases and J shed 4 bases, with 12 bases lying between them. The CDR3 runs to 12 residues. The CDR3 is CSAPPGPYGYTF. CDR3 bases: TGCAGTGCCCCGCCGGGCCCCTATGGCTACACCTTC.

The sample holds a few counts of this clonotype. The chain employs TRBV3-1 and TRBJ2-1; D gene unclear. Germline CDR1 and CDR2: LGHDT and YNNKEL (reference sequence). The CDR3 has 12 amino acids. Trimming pared 6 bases from V and 2 bases from J, leaving 5 bases between. The DNA of the CDR3 is TGTGCCAGCAGTACCACCTACAATGAGCAGTTCTTC. As protein: CASSTTYNEQFF.

This clonotype was found many times. The chain has TRBV6-2 or TRBV6-3 and TRBJ2-7; possible D gene TRBD1, 6 bases. V was pared by 5 bases and J by 2 bases, with 19 bases between. CDR3 length: 16 amino acids. Germline values: CDR1 MNHEY, CDR2 SVGEGT. The CDR3 loop is CASSHLQGPGAYEQYF. The CDR3 nucleotides read TGTGCCAGCAGTCACCTCCAGGGGCCTGGGGCCTACGAGCAGTACTTC.

This clonotype was recorded a few times. The chain recombines TRBV5-5 with TRBJ2-1; TRBD1 is a possible D gene (6 bases). V dropped 3 bases and J dropped 2 bases, with 12 bases sitting between them. The CDR3 covers 15 residues. The V gene's germline CDR1 is SGHKS and CDR2 YYEKEE (reference sequence). The DNA of the CDR3 is TGTGCCAGCAGCTCGATGGACAGAACCTACAATGAGCAGTTCTTC. It is translated as CASSSMDRTYNEQFF.

The sample holds many counts of this clonotype. V and J are TRBV4-1 and TRBJ2-7; maybe TRBD1 (6 bases). Germline CDR1 MGHRA, CDR2 YSYEKL. Trimming shortened V by 3 bases and J by 6 bases, and 18 bases separated the two germline ends. The CDR3 sequence is 15 residues long. Written as DNA, the CDR3 is TGCGCCAGCAGCCAGCCTTTACAGGGAATCAGCGAGCAGTACTTC. Its translation: CASSQPLQGISEQYF.

This clonotype was found many times. The V call is TRBV7-2, the J call TRBJ2-5, with 8 positions matching TRBD2. The germline V gene encodes CDR1 SGHTA and CDR2 FQGNSA. V dropped 5 bases and J dropped 4; count of bases not matched to a gene: 3. This CDR3 has 13 amino acids. The CDR3 nucleotides are TGTGCCAGCAGCACGGGGGGGCTAGAGACCCAGTACTTC. This gives the protein CASSTGGLETQYF.

With respect to this clonotype: This may come from a read error, since a much larger clone is one base off. The chain is built from TRBV29-1 and TRBJ1-3, with D tentatively TRBD1 (6 bases). Germline CDR1 is SQVTM and CDR2 is ANQGSEA. V lost 7 bases to trimming and J lost 2 bases, with 21 bases between them. The length of the CDR3 is 16 residues. The CDR3 DNA is TGCAGCGCTCGAGGGGGGGAAGTTTCCCCTGGAAACACCATATATTTT. Translation gives CSARGGEVSPGNTIYF.

This rearrangement joins TRBV7-6 to TRBJ2-1, with a possible D match to TRBD2 (5 bases). CDR3 length: 17 residues. The germline CDR1 and CDR2 sequences are SGHVS and FNYEAQ. V was trimmed by 5 bases and J by 7 bases, leaving 24 bases between them. This CDR3 is CASSPSVSGGYFNEQFF. CDR3 DNA: TGTGCCAGCAGCCCCTCGGTATCAGGCGGGTACTTTAATGAGCAGTTCTTC.

This clonotype was recorded once. A read error may account for a junction end that differs from germline. The chain employs TRBV5-1 and TRBJ2-2, with TRBD2 identical over 8 bases. The CDR3 is 15 amino acids. Germline CDR1 reads SGHRS; CDR2 reads YFSETQ. The CDR3 is CTSGGGAANTGELFF. CDR3 in DNA: TGCACCAGCGGGGGAGGGGCAGCAAACACCGGGGAGCTGTTTTTT. The full variable domain, its missing parts supplied by reference TRBV5-1 and TRBJ2-2, is KAGVTQTPRYLIKTRGQQVTLSCSPISGHRSVSWYQQTPGQGLQFLFEYFSETQRNKGNFPGRFSGRQFSNSRSEMNVSTLELGDSALYLCTSGGGAANTGELFFGEGSRLTVL.

This clonotype was picked up a small number of times. This sequence joins TRBV18 and TRBJ1-4; D is perhaps TRBD1 (5 bases). This CDR3 spans 13 amino acids. CDR1 is KGHSH and CDR2 is LQKENI in the germline V gene. With 4 bases removed from V and 7 bases from J, the gap between germline ends came to 10 bases. The CDR3 DNA reads as TGTGCCAGCTCACAGTCAGGGCCTGAAAAACTGTTTTTT. Translating gives CASSQSGPEKLFF.

This clonotype was counted ten times or more. The J gene is TRBJ1-1, the V gene TRBV6-4; D is undetermined. Germline assignment: CDR1 MRHNA and CDR2 SNTAGT. The CDR3 is 14 residues long. The V end was cut by 6 bases, the J end by 0 bases, with 11 bases between. This CDR3 reads CASRESTLNTEAFF. CDR3 nucleotide sequence: TGTGCCAGCAGGGAATCGACTCTGAACACTGAAGCTTTCTTT.

This clonotype was detected a few times. The CDR3 loop reads CASSEVYSQKMNTEAFF. CDR3 DNA: TGTGCCAGCAGTGAAGTTTATTCACAGAAAATGAACACTGAAGCTTTCTTT. The chain combines TRBV6-1 with TRBJ1-1; D gene ambiguous. This CDR3 region has 17 residues. V lost 1 base, J lost 0 bases, and 15 bases lay in between. The germline V gene encodes CDR1 MNHNS and CDR2 SASEGT.

This clonotype was observed at least ten times. The CDR3 spells CASSPQGESNQPQHF. The CDR3 DNA reads TGTGCCAGCAGCCCACAAGGGGAAAGCAATCAGCCCCAGCATTTT. The rearrangement links TRBV7-9 to TRBJ1-5; TRBD1 is a possible D gene (5 bases). This CDR3 is 15 amino acids long. Trimming took off 5 bases at V and 1 base at J, with 12 bases between the two ends. CDR1 is SEHNR and CDR2 is FQNEAQ in the germline V gene (reference sequence).

J is TRBJ2-7 and V is TRBV10-3, with 9 bases aligning to TRBD1. The J segment lost 0 bases and the V segment lost 6 bases, leaving 3 bases of the junction unmatched. This CDR3 spans 14 amino acids. Looked up from germline, CDR1 is ENHRY and CDR2 is SYGVKD. CDR3 in amino acids: CAIRGTGSSYEQYF. CDR3 in DNA: TGTGCCATCAGGGGGACAGGGAGCTCCTACGAGCAGTACTTC.

The chain joins TRBV4-1 to TRBJ1-1; TRBD1 might be the D (5 bases). CDR1 and CDR2 from the germline V gene are MGHRA and YSYEKL. This CDR3 region has 14 residues. V was pared by 4 bases and J by 4 bases, with 13 bases between. CDR3 nucleotide sequence: TGCGCCAGCAGCCCTCACCAGGGCGTCACTGAAGCTTTCTTT. Protein sequence: CASSPHQGVTEAFF.

In nucleotides, the CDR3 is TGCGCCAGCAGCTTGCGGTCGGGCCAACCGAATGAGCAGTTCTTC. Encoded protein: CASSLRSGQPNEQFF. This chain connects TRBV5-1 to TRBJ2-1; D is unclear. CDR3 size: 15 residues. Germline CDR1 reads SGHRS; CDR2 reads YFSETQ. Deletions cut 1 base from V and 7 bases from J, with 15 bases between.

This clonotype was seen ten or more times. The V gene is TRBV6-5, the J gene TRBJ2-5; D is perhaps TRBD1 or TRBD2 (7 bases each). Germline CDR1 reads MNHEY; CDR2 reads SVGAGI. This CDR3 contains 17 residues. Trimming removed 0 bases at V and 4 bases at J, with 18 bases between. This chain's CDR3 is CASSYSTRSRGGETQYF. CDR3 in DNA: TGTGCCAGCAGTTACTCGACGAGAAGCAGGGGGGGAGAGACCCAGTACTTC.

This clonotype was seen repeatedly, ten times or more. This chain joins TRBV20-1 and TRBJ2-3; no definite D call. The CDR3 totals 15 residues. Trimming left V 1 base short and J 5 bases short, with 16 bases between. The germline V gene encodes CDR1 DFQATT and CDR2 SNEGSKA (reference sequence). The CDR3 here is CSARGGYRSGDTQYF. For the CDR3, the DNA is TGCAGTGCTAGAGGTGGCTACCGATCTGGAGATACGCAGTATTTT.

This clonotype was observed a few times. The V call is TRBV2, the J call TRBJ2-2; no reliable D call. With 8 bases removed from V and 0 bases from J, the gap between germline ends came to 10 bases. This CDR3 is 14 amino acids long. Germline lookup yields CDR1 SNHLY and CDR2 FYNNEI. CDR3 sequence: CASRWQSNTGELFF. The DNA of the CDR3 is TGTGCCAGCCGTTGGCAATCGAACACCGGGGAGCTGTTTTTT.

This clonotype appeared many times. The chain is built from TRBV29-1 and TRBJ2-7; 7 nucleotides line up with TRBD1. From germline, CDR1 is SQVTM and CDR2 ANQGSEA. The V gene end was trimmed by 3 bases and the J gene end by 5 bases; junction bases not matched to a gene: 7. The CDR3 has 13 amino acids. The CDR3, as DNA: TGCAGCGTTGAGAAACAGGGGATCCACGAGCAGTACTTC. This gives the protein CSVEKQGIHEQYF.

This rearrangement joins TRBV20-1 to TRBJ2-4, with 8 nucleotides matching TRBD2. Germline CDR1 and CDR2: DFQATT and SNEGSKA (reference sequence). The CDR3 has 18 amino acids. J gave up 0 bases and V 0 bases, and 10 bases lay outside the gene matches. This CDR3 is CSARDGIAGNLAKNIQYF. The CDR3, as DNA: TGCAGTGCTAGAGATGGAATAGCGGGGAACCTAGCCAAAAACATTCAGTACTTC.

This clonotype was seen a few times. J is TRBJ2-2 and V is TRBV20-1; the match to TRBD1 covers 9 bases. Germline V gives CDR1 DFQATT, CDR2 SNEGSKA (reference sequence). Trimming at V came to 3 bases and at J to 4 bases, leaving 3 bases not matched to a gene. This CDR3 has 14 amino acids. CDR3 sequence reads: CSARGDRVTGELFF. In DNA form, the CDR3 reads TGCAGTGCTAGGGGGGACAGGGTCACCGGGGAGCTGTTTTTT.

This clonotype was picked up many times. The gene calls are TRBV2 and TRBJ1-1; D perhaps matches TRBD1 (6 bases). The germline V gene encodes CDR1 SNHLY and CDR2 FYNNEI. V lost 6 bases and J lost 6, with 11 bases in between. The CDR3 extends over 12 amino acids. This chain's CDR3 is CASRAQGPEAFF. The CDR3 coding sequence is TGTGCCAGCAGAGCCCAGGGGCCTGAAGCTTTCTTT.

This clonotype was counted only a few times. The chain uses TRBV7-9 and TRBJ2-1; TRBD2 matches at 8 bases. The CDR3 has 13 residues. Germline lookup yields CDR1 SEHNR and CDR2 FQNEAQ (reference sequence). V was clipped by 10 bases and J by 5 bases; unmatched bases: 7. The CDR3 loop reads CATGLAVDNEQFF. The CDR3 coding sequence is TGTGCCACCGGACTAGCAGTTGACAATGAGCAGTTCTTC.

This clonotype was seen many times. The V gene is TRBV9, the J gene TRBJ1-5; weak D call: TRBD1 (6 bases). The CDR3 is 15 residues long. V dropped 3 bases and J dropped 5 bases, with 15 bases sitting between them. Germline V gene lookup returns CDR1 SGDLS and CDR2 YYNGEE. The CDR3 coding sequence is TGTGCCAGCAGCGGGTTGGACAGTCTCTATCAGCCCCAGCATTTT. It is translated as CASSGLDSLYQPQHF.

This clonotype was seen ten or more times. This chain connects TRBV29-1 to TRBJ1-2; D call uncertain. This CDR3 comprises 13 residues. V lost 3 bases and J lost 5, with 13 bases in between. Germline loops: CDR1 SQVTM, CDR2 ANQGSEA. CDR3 in amino acids: CSVEREMRYGYTF. The CDR3 nucleotides read TGCAGCGTTGAGAGGGAGATGAGGTATGGCTACACCTTC.